A selection of T cell receptor beta chains follows, all from one sample in a study of molecular identifiers for immune sequencing clone quantification. TCRdb recomputed calls from the PCR reads with MiXCR, one row per CDR3 protein. Of some 680,000 distinct CDR3 sequences in the sample, about 25% were seen once. Sample: naive CD8+ T cells from blood, with Jurkat cell RNA spiked in. Every receptor here comes from a human donor in good health. Some libraries in this study had Jurkat cell RNA spiked in. Each CDR3 is given with its conserved first and last residue. Fields, in order: CDR3 DNA, CDR3 protein, clone size, V gene, D gene, J gene. The D gene is left open where the match is weak. Size is stated for part of the rows, as once, few or many counts, or as a class when the clone is expanded.

DNA: TGCGCCAGCAGCCAAGATGCGTCACGGAGGCCGAACACTGAAGCTTTCTTT
CDR3: CASSQDASRRPNTEAFF
size: once
V: TRBV4-3
D: .
J: TRBJ1-1

DNA: TGTGCCAGCAGCCCCCAGCCCGGGCCCTGGCTAGCGGGAGAGAAAGGCTACGAGCAGTACTTC
CDR3: CASSPQPGPWLAGEKGYEQYF
size: .
V: TRBV7-6
D: TRBD2
J: TRBJ2-7

DNA: TGTGCCAGTAGTCAGCGGGGGTGGCTTAATGGCTACACCTTC
CDR3: CASSQRGWLNGYTF
size: .
V: TRBV19
D: .
J: TRBJ1-2

DNA: TGCGCCAGCAGCCAGTCGACTAGCGTCTCCTACGAGCAGTACTTC
CDR3: CASSQSTSVSYEQYF
size: many
V: TRBV4-3
D: TRBD2
J: TRBJ2-7

DNA: TGCGCCAGCAGCTTAACAGGGTTTTACGAGCAGTACTTC
CDR3: CASSLTGFYEQYF
size: many
V: TRBV5-1
D: .
J: TRBJ2-7

DNA: TGTGCCAGCGGACCTGGGGCCGGGCCCAACTATGGCTACACCTTC
CDR3: CASGPGAGPNYGYTF
size: few
V: TRBV7-9
D: .
J: TRBJ1-2

DNA: TGTGCCAGCAGCTTCCAGGTATATGGCTACACCTTC
CDR3: CASSFQVYGYTF
size: few
V: TRBV7-9
D: .
J: TRBJ1-2

DNA: TGTGCCTGGAACACCAAACCCGGACCTCATTATTACGAGCAGTACTTC
CDR3: CAWNTKPGPHYYEQYF
size: .
V: TRBV30
D: .
J: TRBJ2-7

DNA: TGCAGCGTTAAATCTTGGACTAGCGGTCAAGAGACCCAGTACTTC
CDR3: CSVKSWTSGQETQYF
size: many
V: TRBV29-1
D: TRBD2
J: TRBJ2-5

DNA: TGTGCCAGCAGTATGGACAGGAACTACGAGCAGTACTTC
CDR3: CASSMDRNYEQYF
size: many
V: TRBV12-3/TRBV12-4
D: TRBD1
J: TRBJ2-7

DNA: TGTGCCAGCGGCCAAGATTTAAGGGGAATGGTAGATGGCTACACCTTC
CDR3: CASGQDLRGMVDGYTF
size: .
V: TRBV14
D: .
J: TRBJ1-2

DNA: TGTGCCGGCAACTCGAGACTAGCCAAAAACATTCAGTACTTC
CDR3: CAGNSRLAKNIQYF
size: many
V: TRBV2
D: .
J: TRBJ2-4

DNA: TGTGCCAGCAGTTACCTCGCAGTGTACGAGCAGTACTTC
CDR3: CASSYLAVYEQYF
size: .
V: TRBV6-2/TRBV6-3
D: .
J: TRBJ2-7

DNA: TGTGCCAGCAGCTCTACAGGGTTGGCCTTTCAGCCCCAGCATTTT
CDR3: CASSSTGLAFQPQHF
size: .
V: TRBV12-3/TRBV12-4
D: .
J: TRBJ1-5

DNA: TGTGCCAGCAGCCTGACAGGGGAGGGCAATCAGCCCCAGCATTTT
CDR3: CASSLTGEGNQPQHF
size: many
V: TRBV7-9
D: TRBD1
J: TRBJ1-5

DNA: TGTGCCAGTAGTCCCCTCCATGGCGAACCCCAGCATTTT
CDR3: CASSPLHGEPQHF
size: .
V: TRBV19
D: .
J: TRBJ1-5

DNA: TGCGCCAGCAGCCGACAGGGCCAGGACACTGAAGCTTTCTTT
CDR3: CASSRQGQDTEAFF
size: many
V: TRBV4-3
D: TRBD1
J: TRBJ1-1

DNA: TGTGCCAGCAGTTACCTAGACGGGAGTAGTTACGAGCAGTACTTC
CDR3: CASSYLDGSSYEQYF
size: many
V: TRBV6-5
D: .
J: TRBJ2-7

DNA: TGTGCCAGCACCGAAGACAGGGGCTCCTACAATGAGCAGTTCTTC
CDR3: CASTEDRGSYNEQFF
size: .
V: TRBV6-1
D: TRBD1
J: TRBJ2-1

DNA: TGTGCCGGCGTGCGTGTGACCGGGGAGCTGTTTTTT
CDR3: CAGVRVTGELFF
size: .
V: TRBV30
D: .
J: TRBJ2-2

DNA: TGCAGTGCTGGGACTAGACGTGTCCCATCCTACGAGCAGTACTTC
CDR3: CSAGTRRVPSYEQYF
size: .
V: TRBV20-1
D: TRBD2
J: TRBJ2-7

DNA: TGTGCCAGCAGCCAAGCGCCAGGCAACTATGGCTACACCTTC
CDR3: CASSQAPGNYGYTF
size: many
V: TRBV4-2
D: .
J: TRBJ1-2

DNA: TGTGCCGGCAGTTTAACAGGGGGCCAAGAGACCCAGTACTTC
CDR3: CAGSLTGGQETQYF
size: .
V: TRBV28
D: TRBD1
J: TRBJ2-5

DNA: TGCAGTGCTTACGGGGGGGAGAGCTACGAGCAGTACTTC
CDR3: CSAYGGESYEQYF
size: .
V: TRBV20-1
D: TRBD2
J: TRBJ2-7

DNA: TGTGCCAGTACCCCGAGACAGGGGTCAGATACGCAGTATTTT
CDR3: CASTPRQGSDTQYF
size: .
V: TRBV19
D: TRBD1
J: TRBJ2-3

DNA: TGTGCCAGCAGCTTGGTCCTAGATTCACCCCTCCACTTT
CDR3: CASSLVLDSPLHF
size: .
V: TRBV5-5
D: .
J: TRBJ1-6

DNA: TGTGCCAGCAGCAAAGCCCAAGACGGGGAGCTGTTTTTT
CDR3: CASSKAQDGELFF
size: .
V: TRBV21-1
D: .
J: TRBJ2-2

DNA: TGTGCCAGCAGCAATGGGCGGGAGGTCGAGACCCAGTACTTC
CDR3: CASSNGREVETQYF
size: few
V: TRBV28
D: TRBD2
J: TRBJ2-5

DNA: TGTGCCAGCAGCATCCGGGACAGGGCAGTGAACGGTGGAGCTTTCTTT
CDR3: CASSIRDRAVNGGAFF
size: .
V: TRBV7-2
D: TRBD1
J: TRBJ1-1

DNA: TGTGCCAGCAGCGTAGGGTCGGCTTTGGGGTACGAGCAGTACTTC
CDR3: CASSVGSALGYEQYF
size: few
V: TRBV9
D: .
J: TRBJ2-7

DNA: TGCGCCAGCAGCCACCCAGAAGGGGGGCGTCGGGTGTTTTTT
CDR3: CASSHPEGGRRVFF
size: many
V: TRBV4-1
D: .
J: TRBJ1-4

DNA: TGTGCCAGCAGTTACCTACAGGCCCTTGATAGCAATCAGCCCCAGCATTTT
CDR3: CASSYLQALDSNQPQHF
size: .
V: TRBV6-6
D: .
J: TRBJ1-5

DNA: TGTGCCAGCAGTCCCCATCCGGGACAGGGTTTTCAGCCCCAGCATTTT
CDR3: CASSPHPGQGFQPQHF
size: few
V: TRBV27
D: TRBD1
J: TRBJ1-5

DNA: TGTGCCACCAGTGCCACCGGGACAGCGCTTGAAGAGACCCAGTACTTC
CDR3: CATSATGTALEETQYF
size: .
V: TRBV24-1
D: TRBD1
J: TRBJ2-5

DNA: TGTGCCAGCAGCAAAGTCACGCAGAGCTCCTACAATGAGCAGTTCTTC
CDR3: CASSKVTQSSYNEQFF
size: few
V: TRBV21-1
D: .
J: TRBJ2-1

DNA: TGTGCCAGCAGTTACTCAGCAGGGAGGTCCTACAATGAGCAGTTCTTC
CDR3: CASSYSAGRSYNEQFF
size: many
V: TRBV6-6
D: .
J: TRBJ2-1

DNA: TGCAGTGCTAGAGATCGACAGGGGTCACAGAATGAAAAACTGTTTTTT
CDR3: CSARDRQGSQNEKLFF
size: few
V: TRBV20-1
D: TRBD1
J: TRBJ1-4

DNA: TGCAGTGTCGGGCAGTGGGAAGTGAACACTGAAGCTTTCTTT
CDR3: CSVGQWEVNTEAFF
size: many
V: TRBV20-1
D: .
J: TRBJ1-1